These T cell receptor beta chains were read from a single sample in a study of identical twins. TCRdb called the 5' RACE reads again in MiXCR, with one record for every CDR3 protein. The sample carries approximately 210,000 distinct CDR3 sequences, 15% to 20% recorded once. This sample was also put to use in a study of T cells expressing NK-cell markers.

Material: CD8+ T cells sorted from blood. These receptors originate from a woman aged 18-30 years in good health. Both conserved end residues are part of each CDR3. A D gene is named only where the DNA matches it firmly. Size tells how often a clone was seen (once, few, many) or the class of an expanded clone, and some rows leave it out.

CDR3 protein: CASSGRGYRTEAFF
CDR3 DNA: TGTGCCAGCAGTGGAAGGGGGTATCGCACTGAAGCTTTCTTT
clone size: few
D gene: .
V gene: TRBV2
J gene: TRBJ1-1

CDR3 protein: CASRIDRSLNQPQHF
CDR3 DNA: TGTGCCAGCAGAATAGACAGGTCTCTCAATCAGCCCCAGCATTTT
clone size: few
D gene: .
V gene: TRBV2
J gene: TRBJ1-5

CDR3 protein: CATSARTSGRSNEQYF
CDR3 DNA: TGTGCCACCAGCGCAAGGACTAGCGGGAGATCCAACGAGCAGTACTTC
clone size: .
D gene: TRBD2
V gene: TRBV15
J gene: TRBJ2-7

CDR3 protein: CASSTSGTDYNEQFF
CDR3 DNA: TGTGCCAGCAGCACTAGCGGGACGGACTACAATGAGCAGTTCTTC
clone size: few
D gene: TRBD2
V gene: TRBV9
J gene: TRBJ2-1

CDR3 protein: CASRPADTYNEQFF
CDR3 DNA: TGTGCCAGCAGGCCAGCGGACACCTACAATGAGCAGTTCTTC
clone size: .
D gene: .
V gene: TRBV7-9
J gene: TRBJ2-1

CDR3 protein: CSAQGGAVAFF
CDR3 DNA: TGCAGCGCCCAGGGGGGGGCAGTAGCTTTCTTT
clone size: few
D gene: TRBD1
V gene: TRBV29-1
J gene: TRBJ1-1

CDR3 protein: CASSFGTGLKAYEQYF
CDR3 DNA: TGTGCCAGCAGCTTTGGAACGGGACTAAAGGCCTACGAGCAGTACTTC
clone size: .
D gene: TRBD2
V gene: TRBV7-9
J gene: TRBJ2-7

CDR3 protein: CAWSWGSYEQYF
CDR3 DNA: TGTGCCTGGAGTTGGGGCTCCTACGAGCAGTACTTC
clone size: few
D gene: .
V gene: TRBV30
J gene: TRBJ2-7

CDR3 protein: CASSMSLDEQFF
CDR3 DNA: TGTGCCAGCAGTATGAGCCTCGATGAGCAGTTCTTC
clone size: .
D gene: .
V gene: TRBV12-3/TRBV12-4
J gene: TRBJ2-1

CDR3 protein: CASSLWGSRTDTQYF
CDR3 DNA: TGTGCCAGCAGCTTGTGGGGCAGCCGCACAGATACGCAGTATTTT
clone size: few
D gene: .
V gene: TRBV5-8
J gene: TRBJ2-3

CDR3 protein: CASSLYPELFF
CDR3 DNA: TGTGCCAGCAGCTTATATCCTGAGCTGTTTTTT
clone size: few
D gene: .
V gene: TRBV11-2
J gene: TRBJ2-2

CDR3 protein: CASSFPGTSGNPRSYNEQFF
CDR3 DNA: TGTGCCAGCAGCTTCCCGGGGACTAGCGGGAACCCCCGCTCCTACAATGAGCAGTTCTTC
clone size: .
D gene: TRBD2
V gene: TRBV11-1
J gene: TRBJ2-1

CDR3 protein: CASSQALGILNEQFF
CDR3 DNA: TGTGCCAGCAGCCAAGCACTAGGGATCCTCAATGAGCAGTTCTTC
clone size: few
D gene: .
V gene: TRBV7-9
J gene: TRBJ2-1

CDR3 protein: CAGRRSGLAGSTGELFF
CDR3 DNA: TGTGCCGGCCGCCGATCGGGACTAGCGGGAAGTACCGGGGAGCTGTTTTTT
clone size: few
D gene: TRBD2
V gene: TRBV2
J gene: TRBJ2-2

CDR3 protein: CASSLLAIPSTDTQYF
CDR3 DNA: TGTGCCAGCAGCCTACTAGCGATCCCTAGCACAGATACGCAGTATTTT
clone size: many
D gene: TRBD2
V gene: TRBV7-9
J gene: TRBJ2-3

CDR3 protein: CASSPPGGNNEQFF
CDR3 DNA: TGTGCCAGCAGCCCCCCGGGGGGCAACAATGAGCAGTTCTTC
clone size: .
D gene: .
V gene: TRBV7-9
J gene: TRBJ2-1

CDR3 protein: CASSYSAPSAVGGYTF
CDR3 DNA: TGTGCCAGCAGTTACTCGGCCCCCTCCGCCGTGGGTGGCTACACCTTC
clone size: .
D gene: .
V gene: TRBV6-5
J gene: TRBJ1-2

CDR3 protein: CASSLEWDEQFF
CDR3 DNA: TGCGCCAGCAGCTTGGAGTGGGATGAGCAGTTCTTC
clone size: few
D gene: .
V gene: TRBV5-1
J gene: TRBJ2-1

CDR3 protein: CSARDPTGVAEAFF
CDR3 DNA: TGCAGTGCTAGAGATCCCACAGGGGTGGCTGAAGCTTTCTTT
clone size: .
D gene: TRBD1
V gene: TRBV20-1
J gene: TRBJ1-1

CDR3 protein: CASSSGLAGTGELFF
CDR3 DNA: TGTGCCAGCAGCTCGGGACTAGCGGGAACGGGGGAGCTGTTTTTT
clone size: .
D gene: TRBD2
V gene: TRBV27
J gene: TRBJ2-2

CDR3 protein: CSARETSGVIEQFF
CDR3 DNA: TGCAGTGCTAGAGAGACTAGCGGGGTAATTGAGCAGTTCTTC
clone size: few
D gene: TRBD2
V gene: TRBV20-1
J gene: TRBJ2-1

CDR3 protein: CASSESSGLSTDTQYF
CDR3 DNA: TGTGCCAGCAGTGAATCATCAGGACTAAGCACAGATACGCAGTATTTT
clone size: few
D gene: .
V gene: TRBV2
J gene: TRBJ2-3

CDR3 protein: CSVAGTSGREQFF
CDR3 DNA: TGCAGCGTGGCCGGGACTAGCGGTCGGGAGCAGTTCTTC
clone size: many
D gene: TRBD2
V gene: TRBV29-1
J gene: TRBJ2-1

CDR3 protein: CASSSGTGAYNEQFF
CDR3 DNA: TGTGCCAGCAGTTCCGGGACTGGGGCCTACAATGAGCAGTTCTTC
clone size: few
D gene: .
V gene: TRBV27
J gene: TRBJ2-1

CDR3 protein: CASSGLLGGLGEAFF
CDR3 DNA: TGTGCCAGCAGCGGACTCTTAGGGGGACTGGGTGAAGCTTTCTTT
clone size: .
D gene: .
V gene: TRBV7-9
J gene: TRBJ1-1

CDR3 protein: CASSLDSLSRTSGNNEQFF
CDR3 DNA: TGTGCCAGCAGCTTGGACAGTCTTTCCCGGACTAGCGGGAATAATGAGCAGTTCTTC
clone size: .
D gene: TRBD2
V gene: TRBV7-8
J gene: TRBJ2-1

CDR3 protein: CASSAGTLYGYTF
CDR3 DNA: TGTGCCAGCAGCGCCGGGACACTCTATGGCTACACCTTC
clone size: .
D gene: .
V gene: TRBV9
J gene: TRBJ1-2

CDR3 protein: CASSRSRTVTDTQYF
CDR3 DNA: TGTGCCAGTAGTCGGAGCAGAACCGTCACAGATACGCAGTATTTT
clone size: .
D gene: .
V gene: TRBV19
J gene: TRBJ2-3

CDR3 protein: CASSFPGEQPQHF
CDR3 DNA: TGTGCCAGCAGTTTCCCAGGGGAACAGCCCCAGCATTTT
clone size: few
D gene: .
V gene: TRBV28
J gene: TRBJ1-5

CDR3 protein: CSARAWDTGELFF
CDR3 DNA: TGCAGTGCTAGAGCTTGGGACACCGGGGAGCTGTTTTTT
clone size: many
D gene: .
V gene: TRBV20-1
J gene: TRBJ2-2

CDR3 protein: CASSVALNPGLAYNEQFF
CDR3 DNA: TGTGCCAGCAGCGTGGCGCTAAACCCGGGACTAGCCTACAATGAGCAGTTCTTC
clone size: many
D gene: TRBD2
V gene: TRBV9
J gene: TRBJ2-1

CDR3 protein: CASSSTQTGHYEQYF
CDR3 DNA: TGTGCCAGCAGCTCAACGCAAACAGGGCACTACGAGCAGTACTTC
clone size: .
D gene: .
V gene: TRBV7-7
J gene: TRBJ2-7

CDR3 protein: CSVEDFSPQGKYEQYF
CDR3 DNA: TGCAGCGTTGAAGATTTCTCTCCGCAGGGAAAATACGAGCAGTACTTC
clone size: few
D gene: .
V gene: TRBV29-1
J gene: TRBJ2-7

CDR3 protein: CSVEVRVGYTF
CDR3 DNA: TGCAGCGTTGAAGTGAGGGTTGGCTACACCTTC
clone size: .
D gene: .
V gene: TRBV29-1
J gene: TRBJ1-2

CDR3 protein: CSVEDEGYLSRETQYF
CDR3 DNA: TGCAGCGTTGAAGATGAGGGGTATCTATCCCGGGAGACCCAGTACTTC
clone size: few
D gene: .
V gene: TRBV29-1
J gene: TRBJ2-5

CDR3 protein: CASSVTGDKGEAFF
CDR3 DNA: TGTGCCAGCAGTGTTACAGGGGATAAAGGTGAAGCTTTCTTT
clone size: few
D gene: TRBD1
V gene: TRBV6-4
J gene: TRBJ1-1

CDR3 protein: CASTGQGMSDTQYF
CDR3 DNA: TGTGCCAGCACCGGACAGGGGATGAGCGATACGCAGTATTTT
clone size: .
D gene: TRBD1
V gene: TRBV6-2/TRBV6-3
J gene: TRBJ2-3

CDR3 protein: CASSTTHPSRSHNEQFF
CDR3 DNA: TGTGCCAGCAGCACCACGCACCCTAGCAGGTCCCACAATGAGCAGTTCTTC
clone size: many
D gene: .
V gene: TRBV3-1
J gene: TRBJ2-1

CDR3 protein: CASRRTGILGNEQFF
CDR3 DNA: TGTGCCAGCAGGAGGACAGGGATTTTAGGGAATGAGCAGTTCTTC
clone size: .
D gene: TRBD1
V gene: TRBV28
J gene: TRBJ2-1

CDR3 protein: CASSFSRSGANVLTF
CDR3 DNA: TGTGCCAGCAGCTTTTCCCGCTCTGGGGCCAACGTCCTGACTTTC
clone size: few
D gene: .
V gene: TRBV5-5
J gene: TRBJ2-6

CDR3 protein: CASTPERPWAYEQYF
CDR3 DNA: TGTGCCAGCACCCCCGAAAGGCCGTGGGCCTACGAGCAGTACTTC
clone size: few
D gene: .
V gene: TRBV6-2/TRBV6-3
J gene: TRBJ2-7

CDR3 protein: CSVLEREGVTDTQYF
CDR3 DNA: TGCAGCGTCCTGGAGCGGGAGGGCGTCACAGATACGCAGTATTTT
clone size: .
D gene: TRBD2
V gene: TRBV29-1
J gene: TRBJ2-3

CDR3 protein: CSAAAWGEQFF
CDR3 DNA: TGCAGTGCGGCCGCTTGGGGTGAGCAGTTCTTC
clone size: .
D gene: .
V gene: TRBV20-1
J gene: TRBJ2-1

CDR3 protein: CASSVAGDEQYF
CDR3 DNA: TGTGCCAGCAGCGTGGCAGGGGACGAGCAGTACTTC
clone size: few
D gene: .
V gene: TRBV9
J gene: TRBJ2-7

CDR3 protein: CASSSFETTRPNEQFF
CDR3 DNA: TGTGCCAGCAGTTCCTTTGAGACTACAAGGCCAAATGAGCAGTTCTTC
clone size: .
D gene: .
V gene: TRBV12-3/TRBV12-4
J gene: TRBJ2-1

CDR3 protein: CASRSTRTSGRADTQYF
CDR3 DNA: TGTGCCAGCAGGTCGACCAGGACTAGCGGGAGGGCGGATACGCAGTATTTT
clone size: few
D gene: TRBD2
V gene: TRBV12-3/TRBV12-4
J gene: TRBJ2-3

CDR3 protein: CASSDRGPTYEQYF
CDR3 DNA: TGTGCCAGCAGCGACAGGGGGCCAACCTACGAGCAGTACTTC
clone size: .
D gene: TRBD1
V gene: TRBV7-8
J gene: TRBJ2-7

CDR3 protein: CASSQDEREDPYTQYF
CDR3 DNA: TGTGCCAGCTCACAGGACGAGCGGGAGGATCCCTATACGCAGTATTTT
clone size: .
D gene: TRBD2
V gene: TRBV18
J gene: TRBJ2-3

CDR3 protein: CASSHLGTSVYNEQFF
CDR3 DNA: TGCGCCAGCAGCCACCTCGGGACTAGCGTATACAATGAGCAGTTCTTC
clone size: many
D gene: TRBD2
V gene: TRBV4-3
J gene: TRBJ2-1

CDR3 protein: CSAEGRGRFQREQYF
CDR3 DNA: TGCAGTGCTGAGGGGAGGGGGAGGTTCCAGAGGGAGCAGTACTTC
clone size: .
D gene: .
V gene: TRBV20-1
J gene: TRBJ2-7

CDR3 protein: CASSSSGRGNIQYF
CDR3 DNA: TGCGCCAGCAGCTCCAGCGGGCGGGGAAACATTCAGTACTTC
clone size: .
D gene: .
V gene: TRBV5-1
J gene: TRBJ2-4

CDR3 protein: CASSTTDRGFIYEQYF
CDR3 DNA: TGTGCCAGTAGTACCACTGACAGGGGGTTTATCTACGAGCAGTACTTC
clone size: .
D gene: TRBD1
V gene: TRBV19
J gene: TRBJ2-7

CDR3 protein: CASSYGPPRSATDTQYF
CDR3 DNA: TGTGCCAGCAGTTACGGGCCCCCGCGCTCCGCCACAGATACGCAGTATTTT
clone size: .
D gene: .
V gene: TRBV6-5
J gene: TRBJ2-3

CDR3 protein: CASSLWGGAEQYF
CDR3 DNA: TGTGCCAGCAGCTTATGGGGGGGAGCGGAGCAGTACTTC
clone size: few
D gene: TRBD2
V gene: TRBV11-2
J gene: TRBJ2-7